This T cell receptor beta chain is drawn from a study of early T cells in non-severe SARS-CoV-2 infection. Study as a whole: Whole-blood bulk RNA, unsorted, was sequenced, and chains were unpaired. Study-level findings and limits: Anti-spike CD8 responses were favored in VDJdb matching, and private and CD4 specificities were missed.

In its sample, this clonotype was seen many times. Its antigen is as yet unknown. As part of library construction, unique molecular identifiers were attached to individual cDNA molecules. MiXCR, run by TCRdb on the 5' RACE reads, gives a single entry per CDR3 protein. This table holds almost 45,000 distinct CDR3 sequences, around 6.1% found once. CDR1 is SGHVS and CDR2 is FNYEAQ in the germline V gene. The CDR3 is made up of 19 amino acids. After removal of 1 base from V and 4 bases from J, the junction contained 18 bases not matched to a gene. This receptor was obtained from an adult who was a healthcare worker with PCR-confirmed SARS-CoV-2 infection or an uninfected control (not recorded which). Sequencing was carried out using whole blood. This rearrangement joins TRBV7-6 to TRBJ1-2, with 7 bases fitting TRBD1. The CDR3 bases are TGTGCCAGCAGCTTAGAATTAATGGGCCAGGGGGATCTAATCTATGGCTACACCTTC. Protein: CASSLELMGQGDLIYGYTF.